The T cell receptor beta chain described here comes from a study of T cells after yellow fever vaccination. Overall study context: Fractions containing few cells were prepared with SMART-Seq v4 Ultra Low Input.

Template-switching 5'RACE yielded the TCR cDNA; a universal primer site and UMIs were added in the process. Via MiXCR, TCRdb re-called the 5' RACE reads, giving one row per CDR3 protein. Of approximately 450,000 distinct CDR3 sequences in the sample, under 20% are singletons; the top ten hold roughly a sixth. CDR1 SGHTA and CDR2 FQGNSA come from the germline V gene. This CDR3 is 14 amino acids long. The V and J ends lost 5 bases and 1 base respectively, with 11 bases between them. Study results and caveats: CD4 and CD8 compartments shared a small share of clonotypes, likely from convergent recombination. Clones from primary vaccination mostly reappeared after the booster (around 96% CD4, under 90% CD8).

Concerning this clonotype: The antigen is not known.

The source is a man in his late teens or twenties who received the YFV17D yellow fever vaccine. The J gene is TRBJ1-1, the V gene TRBV7-2, with D possibly TRBD1 on 6 matching bases. The material sequenced was PBMCs, taken before the yellow fever booster vaccination. This chain's CDR3 is CASSKGQWNTEAFF. CDR3 nucleotides: TGTGCCAGCAGCAAGGGACAATGGAACACTGAAGCTTTCTTT.